Listed below are T cell receptor beta chains from one sample, sequenced in a study of beta chain features in type 1 diabetes. The table came from immunoSEQ multiplex PCR; TCRdb's copy has only in-frame clones and leaves some out. Counted here are around 340,000 clones, less than 9.5% occurring once; the ten biggest clones make up less than 0.5%. Sequenced material: central memory CD4+ T cells from blood. These receptors were taken from a woman under 30 in good health. Both conserved end residues are trimmed from each CDR3.

v_call cdr3_aa
TRBV6-5 ASSYGVAGRSNEQF
TRBV7-9 ASSFGGSYNEQF
TRBV7-9 ASSYLGAVYNEQF
TRBV5-4 ASSLWPGAGSNQPQH
TRBV13 ASSLSSGWKTQY
TRBV5-6 ASSRAQPQH
TRBV27 ASSRPGLADNEQF
TRBV10-3 AIRDNTDTQY
TRBV21-1 ASSKPIPAYNEQF
TRBV11-2 ASSLPGSSYNEQF
TRBV5-1 ASSLVPTTGVETQY
TRBV28 ASSLTADTGELF
TRBV7-2 ASSLVAGGTYNEQF
TRBV7-2 ASSGRQPGAYEQY
TRBV7-6 ASREGLAATSTDTQY
TRBV19 ASSSAFNQPQH
TRBV4-2 ASSQDPASGYTDTQY
TRBV5-1 ASSLQGNQETQY
TRBV6-6 ASSPGTGGWQPQH
TRBV5-4 ASSLETGTGANVLT
TRBV5-8 ASSYASNQPQH
TRBV11-3 ASSFQVGTEAF
TRBV19 ASSKPPGIWQPQH
TRBV5-6 ASSDTSALSYEQY
TRBV6-6 ASSSGTGGLYEQY
TRBV5-4 ASTGGTTRSTDTQY
TRBV6-6 ASSYTQGAQETQY
TRBV13 ASSRGRNTGELF
TRBV4-1 ASSQDWGQGDEKLF
TRBV18 ASSLGQGNQPQH
TRBV27 ASSPGSGLAKNIQY
TRBV28 ASSPHDRNRDGYT
TRBV4-3 ASSQGTSGNQHTDTQY
TRBV7-8 ASSPGAGNEQY
TRBV7-8 ASSPNSYDEQF
TRBV11-2 ASSFSRDTEAF
TRBV5-1 ASSFQNNYGYT
TRBV7-8 ASSPRRGPTDTQY
TRBV2 AVNAGVRGYT
TRBV5-1 ASSSWTGGKTYGYT
TRBV20-1 SARPQETQY
TRBV7-9 ASRLSGTDTQY
TRBV7-2 ASSSGLAGGSNEQF
TRBV29-1 SVRKETQY
TRBV28 ASSDNSGSWTDTQY
TRBV5-1 ASSLGLSTTTAYNEQF
TRBV6-5 ASSYSTQGREAF
TRBV6-1 ASSERTGVYEQY
TRBV18 ASSTSDYEQY
TRBV14 ASSQDTASADTQY
TRBV4-3 ASSQGADGLSYEQY
TRBV29-1 SVRGRLAHEQF
TRBV6-5 ASRGQNYGYT